The subject of this entry is one TCR beta chain. What it binds is unknown. The PCR employed 60 Vbeta primers together with 13 Jbeta primers. Measured with immunoSEQ multiplex PCR; TCRdb has only the in-frame clones, and not every one. The sample includes under 250,000 clones, around 85% of them seen just once. J gave up 2 bases and V 0 bases, and 0 bases lay outside the gene matches. CDR3 length: 14 amino acids. Germline V gene data show CDR1 as SGHAT and CDR2 as FQNNGV. This record belongs to a study of cytomegalovirus exposure and HLA in healthy donors. Study outcomes and limitations: The authors listed 150 to 200 TCR beta chains as cytomegalovirus-associated.

This TCR derives from a woman between 50 and 59 years old in good health and CMV-seronegative. The material sequenced was PBMCs. This rearrangement joins TRBV11-2 to TRBJ1-2, with 7 bases that match TRBD1. The CDR3, as DNA: TGTGCCAGCAGCTTAGAGACAGGGAACTATGGCTACACCTTC. It yields the protein CASSLETGNYGYTF.